A selection of T cell receptor beta chains follows, all from one sample in a study of radiotherapy plus CTLA-4 blockade in lung cancer. Repertoires were generated with immunoSEQ multiplex PCR, while TCRdb's copy carries only in-frame clones and drops some. The sample lists around 91,000 clones, 88% occurring once. Source: peripheral blood, taken from a patient treated with radiotherapy plus ipilimumab. These receptor sequences come from a human donor with non-small cell lung cancer that progressed on radiotherapy plus ipilimumab. Both conserved end residues are part of each CDR3. Fields, in order: J gene, V gene, D gene, clone size, CDR3 protein, CDR3 DNA. The D gene is left open where the match is weak. Clone size is shown for a subset of rows, as once, few, many or a class of expanded clone.

j_call: TRBJ1-1; v_call: TRBV14; d_call: NA; clone_size: NA; cdr3_aa: CASSGKVLTLGTEAFF; cdr3_nt: TGTGCCAGCAGCGGAAAAGTACTAACCCTGGGTACTGAAGCTTTCTTT
j_call: TRBJ1-1; v_call: TRBV29-1; d_call: TRBD1; clone_size: NA; cdr3_aa: CSARDRGEYSEAFF; cdr3_nt: TGCAGCGCTCGGGACAGGGGAGAATACTCTGAAGCTTTCTTT
j_call: TRBJ2-5; v_call: TRBV19; d_call: TRBD1; clone_size: NA; cdr3_aa: CASSSHRGRETQYF; cdr3_nt: TGTGCCAGTAGTTCCCACAGGGGGCGGGAGACCCAGTACTTC
j_call: TRBJ1-4; v_call: TRBV5-1; d_call: NA; clone_size: NA; cdr3_aa: CASRGAQSEKLFF; cdr3_nt: TGCGCCAGCAGAGGTGCCCAGAGTGAAAAACTGTTTTTT
j_call: TRBJ2-2; v_call: TRBV11-3; d_call: TRBD1; clone_size: NA; cdr3_aa: CASSLGPGGTGELFF; cdr3_nt: TGTGCCAGCAGCTTAGGCCCAGGGGGAACCGGGGAGCTGTTTTTT
j_call: TRBJ2-7; v_call: TRBV10-3; d_call: NA; clone_size: NA; cdr3_aa: CAISESSYYEQYF; cdr3_nt: TGTGCCATCAGTGAGTCGTCGTACTACGAGCAGTACTTC
j_call: TRBJ2-2; v_call: TRBV6-1; d_call: TRBD1; clone_size: NA; cdr3_aa: CASSEGWDRGPGELFF; cdr3_nt: TGTGCCAGCAGTGAAGGTTGGGACAGGGGGCCCGGGGAGCTGTTTTTT
j_call: TRBJ2-7; v_call: TRBV7-8; d_call: TRBD2; clone_size: NA; cdr3_aa: CASSSGTSGTWRYEQYF; cdr3_nt: TGTGCCAGCAGCTCAGGGACTAGCGGGACCTGGAGGTACGAGCAGTACTTC
j_call: TRBJ2-1; v_call: TRBV18; d_call: NA; clone_size: NA; cdr3_aa: CASSPPVAHEQFF; cdr3_nt: TGTGCCAGCTCACCCCCAGTTGCCCATGAGCAGTTCTTC
j_call: TRBJ2-1; v_call: TRBV6-6; d_call: NA; clone_size: NA; cdr3_aa: CASNEQGRNEQFF; cdr3_nt: TGTGCCAGCAACGAGCAGGGAAGGAATGAGCAGTTCTTC
j_call: TRBJ2-7; v_call: TRBV6-5; d_call: TRBD2; clone_size: NA; cdr3_aa: CASRTSGSYEQYF; cdr3_nt: TGTGCCAGCAGGACTAGCGGGAGTTACGAGCAGTACTTC
j_call: TRBJ2-1; v_call: TRBV30; d_call: TRBD1; clone_size: NA; cdr3_aa: CAWSGGQGAHSSYNEQFF; cdr3_nt: TGTGCCTGGAGTGGTGGACAGGGGGCACATAGCTCCTACAATGAGCAGTTCTTC
j_call: TRBJ2-7; v_call: TRBV14; d_call: TRBD2; clone_size: NA; cdr3_aa: CASSQVGERERFNEQYF; cdr3_nt: TGTGCCAGCAGCCAAGTAGGTGAGCGGGAGAGGTTCAACGAGCAGTACTTC
j_call: TRBJ1-1; v_call: TRBV27; d_call: NA; clone_size: NA; cdr3_aa: CASSVTALGNTEAFF; cdr3_nt: TGTGCCAGCAGTGTGACAGCCCTCGGGAACACTGAAGCTTTCTTT
j_call: TRBJ2-7; v_call: TRBV6-1; d_call: TRBD1; clone_size: once; cdr3_aa: CASSATTGQYEQYF; cdr3_nt: TGTGCCAGCAGTGCCACGACAGGGCAGTACGAGCAGTACTTC
j_call: TRBJ2-2; v_call: TRBV11-3; d_call: NA; clone_size: NA; cdr3_aa: CASSLVGASGSFTGELFF; cdr3_nt: TGTGCCAGCAGCTTAGTCGGGGCTAGTGGTTCTTTCACCGGGGAGCTGTTTTTT
j_call: TRBJ2-3; v_call: TRBV11-2; d_call: NA; clone_size: once; cdr3_aa: CASSSHLRGTTQYF; cdr3_nt: TGTGCCAGCAGCTCACACCTCCGGGGTACTACGCAGTATTTT
j_call: TRBJ1-2; v_call: TRBV12-5; d_call: TRBD1; clone_size: once; cdr3_aa: CASALGTVYGYTF; cdr3_nt: TGTGCTAGTGCCCTCGGGACAGTTTATGGCTACACCTTC
j_call: TRBJ1-2; v_call: TRBV5-1; d_call: NA; clone_size: NA; cdr3_aa: CASSLTGNLANYGYTF; cdr3_nt: TGCGCCAGCAGCTTGACAGGGAATTTGGCTAACTATGGCTACACCTTC
j_call: TRBJ2-7; v_call: TRBV9; d_call: TRBD2; clone_size: NA; cdr3_aa: CASSVSGVASYEQYF; cdr3_nt: TGTGCCAGCAGCGTGAGCGGGGTAGCCTCCTACGAGCAGTACTTC
j_call: TRBJ1-5; v_call: TRBV7-2; d_call: NA; clone_size: once; cdr3_aa: CASSLFQGNQPQHF; cdr3_nt: TGTGCCAGCAGCTTATTCCAGGGCAATCAGCCCCAGCATTTT
j_call: TRBJ1-1; v_call: TRBV10-3; d_call: NA; clone_size: NA; cdr3_aa: CAISPGLGSEAFF; cdr3_nt: TGTGCCATCAGCCCCGGGTTAGGGTCTGAAGCTTTCTTT
j_call: TRBJ2-3; v_call: TRBV15; d_call: NA; clone_size: NA; cdr3_aa: CATSRGEIDTQYF; cdr3_nt: TGTGCCACCAGCAGAGGAGAAATAGATACGCAGTATTTT
j_call: TRBJ1-3; v_call: TRBV2; d_call: NA; clone_size: NA; cdr3_aa: CASSDTDRVSGNTIYF; cdr3_nt: TGTGCCAGCAGTGACACCGACCGGGTCTCTGGAAACACCATATATTTT
j_call: TRBJ2-2; v_call: TRBV29-1; d_call: TRBD2; clone_size: NA; cdr3_aa: CSVGLAGGRDTGELFF; cdr3_nt: TGCAGCGTCGGACTAGCGGGGGGGCGGGACACCGGGGAGCTGTTTTTT
j_call: TRBJ2-3; v_call: TRBV30; d_call: NA; clone_size: NA; cdr3_aa: CAWSVPLPAFTDTQYF; cdr3_nt: TGTGCCTGGAGTGTACCCCTTCCCGCTTTCACAGATACGCAGTATTTT
j_call: TRBJ1-1; v_call: TRBV27; d_call: NA; clone_size: once; cdr3_aa: CASSLSGAFAAFF; cdr3_nt: TGTGCCAGCAGTTTATCGGGGGCGTTTGCAGCTTTCTTT
j_call: TRBJ2-7; v_call: TRBV7-8; d_call: TRBD2; clone_size: NA; cdr3_aa: CASSLSERGRLAGPYEQYF; cdr3_nt: TGTGCCAGCAGCTTATCGGAGCGGGGGCGGCTAGCGGGGCCCTACGAGCAGTACTTC
j_call: TRBJ2-5; v_call: TRBV5-1; d_call: NA; clone_size: NA; cdr3_aa: CASSFALQETQYF; cdr3_nt: TGCGCCAGCAGTTTCGCACTCCAAGAGACCCAGTACTTC
j_call: TRBJ2-7; v_call: TRBV6-5; d_call: TRBD1; clone_size: NA; cdr3_aa: CASRPGDRSLEQYF; cdr3_nt: TGTGCCAGCAGGCCAGGGGACAGATCCCTGGAGCAGTACTTC
j_call: TRBJ1-1; v_call: TRBV6-1; d_call: NA; clone_size: NA; cdr3_aa: CASSEGVRRNTEAFF; cdr3_nt: TGTGCCAGCAGTGAAGGTGTCAGGAGGAACACTGAAGCTTTCTTT
j_call: TRBJ2-7; v_call: TRBV6-5; d_call: NA; clone_size: NA; cdr3_aa: CASSRNNYEQYF; cdr3_nt: TGTGCCAGCTCGCGGAACAACTACGAGCAGTACTTC
j_call: TRBJ2-6; v_call: TRBV7-9; d_call: TRBD1; clone_size: NA; cdr3_aa: CASSLKSGTGNSGANVLTF; cdr3_nt: TGTGCCAGCAGCTTGAAGTCCGGGACAGGGAACTCTGGGGCCAACGTCCTGACTTTC
j_call: TRBJ2-4; v_call: TRBV7-8; d_call: NA; clone_size: once; cdr3_aa: CASSPRERGIQYF; cdr3_nt: TGTGCCAGCAGCCCACGGGAGAGGGGCATTCAGTACTTC
j_call: TRBJ2-7; v_call: TRBV6-1; d_call: NA; clone_size: NA; cdr3_aa: CASRIQGRPMDEQYF; cdr3_nt: TGTGCCAGCAGAATTCAGGGAAGGCCCATGGACGAGCAGTACTTC
j_call: TRBJ2-6; v_call: TRBV29-1; d_call: NA; clone_size: NA; cdr3_aa: CSVALAGANVLTF; cdr3_nt: TGCAGCGTTGCCCTAGCTGGGGCCAACGTCCTGACTTTC
j_call: TRBJ1-4; v_call: TRBV18; d_call: NA; clone_size: NA; cdr3_aa: CASSPQQDEKLFF; cdr3_nt: TGTGCCAGCTCACCACAGCAAGATGAAAAACTGTTTTTT
j_call: TRBJ2-3; v_call: TRBV9; d_call: TRBD1; clone_size: NA; cdr3_aa: CASSPWDSFTDTQYF; cdr3_nt: TGTGCCAGCAGCCCGTGGGACAGTTTCACAGATACGCAGTATTTT
j_call: TRBJ2-3; v_call: TRBV5-1; d_call: TRBD2; clone_size: NA; cdr3_aa: CASSFFPSGRSDTQYF; cdr3_nt: TGCGCCAGCAGCTTTTTCCCCAGCGGGAGATCAGATACGCAGTATTTT
j_call: TRBJ2-7; v_call: TRBV7-2; d_call: NA; clone_size: NA; cdr3_aa: CASSSAGGLEQYF; cdr3_nt: TGTGCCAGCAGCTCTGCTGGGGGGCTCGAGCAGTACTTC
j_call: TRBJ2-3; v_call: TRBV6-1; d_call: NA; clone_size: once; cdr3_aa: CASSEGDLDTQYF; cdr3_nt: TGTGCCAGCAGTGAAGGTGATTTAGATACGCAGTATTTT
j_call: TRBJ1-2; v_call: TRBV29-1; d_call: NA; clone_size: once; cdr3_aa: CSVEDRSRKSYGYTF; cdr3_nt: TGCAGCGTTGAAGATCGAAGCAGGAAGAGCTATGGCTACACCTTC
j_call: TRBJ2-2; v_call: TRBV2; d_call: NA; clone_size: NA; cdr3_aa: CASTPDRKPNTGELFF; cdr3_nt: TGTGCCAGCACCCCTGACAGGAAACCGAACACCGGGGAGCTGTTTTTT
j_call: TRBJ1-2; v_call: TRBV5-1; d_call: NA; clone_size: NA; cdr3_aa: CASSPGDRTNYGYTF; cdr3_nt: TGCGCCAGCAGCCCCGGTGACAGGACTAACTATGGCTACACCTTC
j_call: TRBJ2-7; v_call: TRBV6-5; d_call: TRBD1; clone_size: NA; cdr3_aa: CASRPGTEYEQYF; cdr3_nt: TGTGCCAGCAGGCCCGGGACAGAATACGAGCAGTACTTC
j_call: TRBJ1-2; v_call: TRBV7-8; d_call: NA; clone_size: NA; cdr3_aa: CASSLSGGALGYTF; cdr3_nt: TGTGCCAGCAGCTTAAGTGGGGGTGCCTTGGGCTACACCTTC
j_call: TRBJ2-7; v_call: TRBV4-1; d_call: NA; clone_size: NA; cdr3_aa: CASSRRVKPSYEQYF; cdr3_nt: TGCGCCAGCAGCCGCCGAGTCAAACCCTCCTACGAGCAGTACTTC
j_call: TRBJ2-3; v_call: TRBV12-5; d_call: NA; clone_size: NA; cdr3_aa: CASGTTGGLPDTQYF; cdr3_nt: TGTGCTAGTGGAACGACCGGGGGGCTGCCGGATACGCAGTATTTT
j_call: TRBJ2-3; v_call: TRBV16; d_call: NA; clone_size: few; cdr3_aa: CASSLPGSSGVIGTQYF; cdr3_nt: TGTGCCAGCAGCCTACCAGGGTCCTCCGGAGTAATTGGTACGCAGTATTTT
j_call: TRBJ2-1; v_call: TRBV11-1; d_call: NA; clone_size: once; cdr3_aa: CASSLVSRGDVANEQFF; cdr3_nt: TGTGCCAGCAGCTTAGTGTCCCGCGGGGACGTAGCCAATGAGCAGTTCTTC
j_call: TRBJ2-5; v_call: TRBV15; d_call: TRBD2; clone_size: once; cdr3_aa: CATTSTSTRETQYF; cdr3_nt: TGTGCCACCACTTCGACTAGCACTAGAGAGACCCAGTACTTC
j_call: TRBJ1-1; v_call: TRBV10-2; d_call: NA; clone_size: NA; cdr3_aa: CASSEAGLDNTEAFF; cdr3_nt: TGCGCCAGCAGTGAGGCGGGGCTTGATAACACTGAAGCTTTCTTT
j_call: TRBJ1-1; v_call: TRBV6-5; d_call: TRBD1; clone_size: NA; cdr3_aa: CASSYTQITGTAEAFF; cdr3_nt: TGTGCCAGCAGTTACACACAAATTACTGGGACAGCTGAAGCTTTCTTT
j_call: TRBJ2-1; v_call: TRBV28; d_call: NA; clone_size: NA; cdr3_aa: CATDGGHNEQFF; cdr3_nt: TGTGCCACCGATGGGGGGCACAATGAGCAGTTCTTC
j_call: TRBJ2-3; v_call: TRBV11-1; d_call: NA; clone_size: NA; cdr3_aa: CASSLLTPGPTDTQYF; cdr3_nt: TGTGCCAGCAGCTTATTGACCCCGGGGCCCACAGATACGCAGTATTTT